Listed below are T cell receptor beta chains from one sample, sequenced in a study of shared clonotypes between healthy human individuals. Sequencing was performed with immunoSEQ multiplex PCR; in TCRdb, only in-frame clones are kept and a portion is missing. The sample consists of over 850,000 clones, around 78% of them appearing once. Sequencing was done on a sample of memory CD4+ T cells from PBMCs. These TCRs come from a young man in good health. Some clones in this sample may be carry-over from other donors' samples. The CDR3 runs from the conserved cysteine through the conserved F or W. D genes are given only for firm matches. The size of a clone is reported for some rows only, either as once, few or many, or as a class for expanded clones.

J gene: TRBJ1-1
V gene: TRBV15
CDR3 length: 12
clone size: .
D gene: .
CDR3 protein: CATSRDRSTTFF
CDR3 DNA: TGTGCCACCAGCAGAGACCGTTCGACGACTTTCTTT

J gene: TRBJ2-5
V gene: TRBV2
CDR3 length: 13
clone size: .
D gene: TRBD1
CDR3 protein: CANTDRGQETQYF
CDR3 DNA: TGTGCCAATACGGACAGGGGGCAAGAGACCCAGTACTTC

J gene: TRBJ2-7
V gene: TRBV10-1
CDR3 length: 15
clone size: .
D gene: .
CDR3 protein: CASSESRGAASEQYF
CDR3 DNA: TGCGCCAGCAGTGAGTCTCGGGGGGCCGCTTCCGAGCAGTACTTC

J gene: TRBJ2-2
V gene: TRBV7-2
CDR3 length: 14
clone size: once
D gene: TRBD1
CDR3 protein: CASSRQGDTGELFF
CDR3 DNA: TGTGCCAGCAGCCGACAGGGGGACACCGGGGAGCTGTTTTTT

J gene: TRBJ2-1
V gene: TRBV7-6
CDR3 length: 17
clone size: once
D gene: .
CDR3 protein: CASSSQPLGTPYNEQFF
CDR3 DNA: TGTGCCAGCAGCTCACAACCGCTGGGGACTCCCTACAATGAGCAGTTCTTC

J gene: TRBJ1-5
V gene: TRBV4-2
CDR3 length: 15
clone size: .
D gene: TRBD1
CDR3 protein: CASSQVDRGNQPQHF
CDR3 DNA: TGTGCCAGCAGTCAGGTCGACAGGGGCAATCAGCCCCAGCATTTT

J gene: TRBJ1-2
V gene: TRBV2
CDR3 length: 13
clone size: .
D gene: .
CDR3 protein: CASRDRPNYGYTF
CDR3 DNA: TGTGCCAGCCGGGACCGCCCCAACTATGGCTACACCTTC

J gene: TRBJ2-7
V gene: TRBV9
CDR3 length: 14
clone size: .
D gene: TRBD2
CDR3 protein: CASSSRLAGYEQYF
CDR3 DNA: TGTGCCAGCAGCTCCAGACTAGCGGGGTACGAGCAGTACTTC

J gene: TRBJ2-7
V gene: TRBV7-9
CDR3 length: 12
clone size: few
D gene: .
CDR3 protein: CASSLGVGTVYF
CDR3 DNA: TGTGCCAGCAGCTTAGGTGTTGGGACCGTGTACTTC

J gene: TRBJ2-5
V gene: TRBV21-1
CDR3 length: 14
clone size: .
D gene: .
CDR3 protein: CASSAHLLQETQYF
CDR3 DNA: TGTGCCAGCAGCGCCCACCTACTACAAGAGACCCAGTACTTC

J gene: TRBJ1-5
V gene: TRBV28
CDR3 length: 13
clone size: .
D gene: .
CDR3 protein: CASSFRGGQPQHF
CDR3 DNA: TGTGCCAGCAGTTTTAGGGGGGGACAGCCCCAGCATTTT

J gene: TRBJ2-1
V gene: TRBV15
CDR3 length: 15
clone size: .
D gene: TRBD1
CDR3 protein: CATSREAGGYNEQFF
CDR3 DNA: TGTGCCACCAGCAGAGAGGCAGGGGGATACAATGAGCAGTTCTTC

J gene: TRBJ2-2
V gene: TRBV11-3
CDR3 length: 12
clone size: .
D gene: .
CDR3 protein: CASSLGGQELFF
CDR3 DNA: TGTGCCAGCAGCTTAGGAGGACAGGAGCTGTTTTTT

J gene: TRBJ1-3
V gene: TRBV6-6
CDR3 length: 15
clone size: .
D gene: .
CDR3 protein: CVSSITQGTGNTIYF
CDR3 DNA: TGTGTCAGCAGTATCACACAGGGAACTGGAAACACCATATATTTT

J gene: TRBJ1-3
V gene: TRBV6-6
CDR3 length: 15
clone size: .
D gene: TRBD1
CDR3 protein: CASSFPTGTGNTIYF
CDR3 DNA: TGTGCCAGCAGTTTTCCGACAGGGACTGGAAACACCATATATTTT